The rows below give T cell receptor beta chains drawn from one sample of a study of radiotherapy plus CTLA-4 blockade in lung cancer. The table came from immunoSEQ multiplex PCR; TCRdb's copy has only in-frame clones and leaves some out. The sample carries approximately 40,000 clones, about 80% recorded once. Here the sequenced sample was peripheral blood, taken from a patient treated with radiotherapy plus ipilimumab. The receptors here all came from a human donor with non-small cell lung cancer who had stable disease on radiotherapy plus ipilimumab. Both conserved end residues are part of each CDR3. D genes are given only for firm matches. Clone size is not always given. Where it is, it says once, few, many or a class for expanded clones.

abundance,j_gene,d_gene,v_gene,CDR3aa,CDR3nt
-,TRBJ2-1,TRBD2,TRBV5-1,CASSLGLAGGFNEQFF,TGCGCCAGCAGCTTGGGACTAGCGGGGGGGTTTAATGAGCAGTTCTTC
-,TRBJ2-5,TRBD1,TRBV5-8,CASSLVGQAETQYF,TGTGCCAGCAGCTTGGTGGGACAGGCAGAGACCCAGTACTTC
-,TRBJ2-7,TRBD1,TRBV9,CASSVGRTGVYEQYF,TGTGCCAGCAGCGTAGGGCGGACAGGGGTGTACGAGCAGTACTTC
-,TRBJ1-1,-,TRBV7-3,CASSRVGGATEAFF,TGTGCCAGCAGTCGTGTGGGCGGGGCGACTGAAGCTTTCTTT
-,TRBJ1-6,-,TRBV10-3,CAISQLTVGSPLHF,TGTGCCATCAGCCAGCTAACCGTTGGGTCACCCCTCCACTTT
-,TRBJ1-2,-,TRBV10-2,CASSELGQPSLDYGYTF,TGCGCCAGCAGTGAGCTCGGACAGCCCTCGCTCGACTATGGCTACACCTTC
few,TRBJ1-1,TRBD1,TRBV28,CASSSPDRGGDTEAFF,TGTGCCAGCAGTTCCCCCGACAGGGGGGGAGACACTGAAGCTTTCTTT
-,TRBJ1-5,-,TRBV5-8,CASSPGQKLNQPQHF,TGTGCCAGCAGCCCCGGACAGAAGCTCAATCAGCCCCAGCATTTT
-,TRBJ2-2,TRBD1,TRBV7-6,CASSQTGGMVGELFF,TGTGCCAGCAGCCAAACAGGGGGCATGGTCGGGGAGCTGTTTTTT
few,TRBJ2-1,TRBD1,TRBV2,CASIGSPPRDRLYNEQFF,TGTGCCAGCATTGGATCCCCCCCCCGGGACAGGCTCTACAATGAGCAGTTCTTC
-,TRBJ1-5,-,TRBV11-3,CASSPQRGRNLNQPQHF,TGTGCCAGCAGCCCCCAGCGAGGGAGAAACCTCAATCAGCCCCAGCATTTT
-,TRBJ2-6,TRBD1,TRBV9,CASSAQGAGANVLTF,TGTGCCAGCAGCGCCCAGGGGGCTGGGGCCAACGTCCTGACTTTC
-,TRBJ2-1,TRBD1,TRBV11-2,CASSNRGSSYNEQFF,TGTGCCAGCAGCAACAGGGGGAGCTCCTACAATGAGCAGTTCTTC
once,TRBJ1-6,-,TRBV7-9,CASSLEGVISPLHF,TGTGCCAGCAGCTTAGAAGGGGTCATTTCACCCCTCCACTTT
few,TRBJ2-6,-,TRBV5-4,CASSSVTGGGSGANVLTF,TGTGCCAGCAGCTCGGTAACAGGGGGGGGATCTGGGGCCAACGTCCTGACTTTC
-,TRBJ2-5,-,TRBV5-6,CASSLPLMRGAQETQYF,TGTGCCAGCAGCTTGCCCCTTATGAGGGGGGCCCAAGAGACCCAGTACTTC
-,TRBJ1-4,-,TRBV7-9,CASSLEGEEKLFF,TGTGCCAGCAGCTTAGAAGGCGAGGAAAAACTGTTTTTT
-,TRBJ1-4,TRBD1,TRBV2,CASMPDRGRGEKLFF,TGTGCCAGCATGCCCGACAGGGGGCGAGGTGAAAAACTGTTTTTT
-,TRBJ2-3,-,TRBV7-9,CASMLDGRSTDTQYF,TGTGCCAGCATGCTGGATGGGCGGAGCACAGATACGCAGTATTTT
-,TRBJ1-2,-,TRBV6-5,CASSYSKDALGGYTF,TGTGCCAGCAGTTACTCGAAGGACGCCCTCGGTGGCTACACCTTC
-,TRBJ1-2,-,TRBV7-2,CASSLTGGRDYGYTF,TGTGCCAGCAGCTTAACCGGGGGGCGCGACTATGGCTACACCTTC
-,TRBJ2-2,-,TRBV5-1,CASSLGTANPGELFF,TGCGCCAGCAGCTTGGGGACCGCGAACCCCGGGGAGCTGTTTTTT
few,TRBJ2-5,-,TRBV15,CATSNSGVALDQETQYF,TGTGCCACCAGCAACTCTGGGGTGGCCCTTGACCAAGAGACCCAGTACTTC
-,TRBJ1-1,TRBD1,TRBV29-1,CSVRTGGVGTEAFF,TGCAGCGTAAGGACAGGGGGAGTCGGAACTGAAGCTTTCTTT
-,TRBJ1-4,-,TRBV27,CASSSRQATNEKLFF,TGTGCCAGCAGTTCCCGACAGGCAACTAATGAAAAACTGTTTTTT
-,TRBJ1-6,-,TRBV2,CASSGGGTPLHF,TGTGCCAGCAGTGGTGGGGGGACACCCCTCCACTTT
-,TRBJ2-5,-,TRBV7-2,CASSSGQPQETQYF,TGTGCCAGCAGCTCCGGACAGCCGCAAGAGACCCAGTACTTC
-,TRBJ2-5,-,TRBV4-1,CASSQGQGGWETQYF,TGCGCCAGCAGCCAAGGGCAGGGGGGTTGGGAGACCCAGTACTTC
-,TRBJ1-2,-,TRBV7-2,CASSLVSGGAHF,TGTGCCAGCAGCTTAGTGTCCGGGGGGGCTCACTTC
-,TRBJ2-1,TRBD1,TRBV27,CASTRDRGYEQFF,TGTGCCAGCACCCGGGACAGGGGATATGAGCAGTTCTTC
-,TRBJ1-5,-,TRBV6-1,CASSAMTTSNQPQHF,TGTGCCAGCAGCGCAATGACTACTAGCAATCAGCCCCAGCATTTT
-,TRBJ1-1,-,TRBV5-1,CASSSSQVSLTEAFF,TGCGCCAGCAGCAGCTCACAGGTTTCTCTCACTGAAGCTTTCTTT
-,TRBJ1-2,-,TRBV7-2,CASTGTLYGYTF,TGTGCCAGCACCGGGACTCTCTATGGCTACACCTTC
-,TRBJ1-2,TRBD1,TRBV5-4,CASSLPGGINYGYTF,TGTGCCAGCAGCTTACCAGGGGGCATAAACTATGGCTACACCTTC
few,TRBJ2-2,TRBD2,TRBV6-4,CASSELANLNTGELFF,TGTGCCAGCAGCGAACTAGCGAACTTGAACACCGGGGAGCTGTTTTTT
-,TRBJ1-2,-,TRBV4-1,CASSLAQETNYGYTF,TGCGCCAGCAGCCTGGCACAGGAGACTAACTATGGCTACACCTTC
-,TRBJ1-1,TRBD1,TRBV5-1,CASSLAGTDTEAFF,TGCGCCAGCAGCTTGGCCGGGACAGACACTGAAGCTTTCTTT
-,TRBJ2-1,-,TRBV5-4,CASSTQGLDEQFF,TGTGCCAGCAGCACTCAGGGTTTAGATGAGCAGTTCTTC
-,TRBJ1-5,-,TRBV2,CASRFRDNQPQHF,TGTGCCAGCAGATTCAGGGATAATCAGCCCCAGCATTTT
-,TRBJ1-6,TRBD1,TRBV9,CASSVDHRGAPLHF,TGTGCCAGCAGCGTAGATCACAGGGGGGCACCCCTCCACTTT
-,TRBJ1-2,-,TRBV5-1,CASSPGSHLYGYTF,TGCGCCAGCAGTCCGGGCAGTCACCTCTATGGCTACACCTTC
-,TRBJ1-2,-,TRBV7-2,CASSLDRTGYGYTF,TGTGCCAGCAGCTTAGACAGGACTGGCTATGGCTACACCTTC
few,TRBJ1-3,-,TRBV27,CASRSGLPVGDTIYF,TGTGCCAGCAGATCAGGGTTACCGGTCGGGGACACCATATATTTT
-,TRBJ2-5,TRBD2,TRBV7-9,CASSASGVTQYF,TGTGCCAGCAGCGCTAGCGGGGTAACCCAGTACTTC
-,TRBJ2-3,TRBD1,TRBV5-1,CASGGQGDTQYF,TGCGCCAGCGGTGGACAGGGGGATACGCAGTATTTT
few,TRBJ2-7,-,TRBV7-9,CASSLEGTASEQYF,TGTGCCAGCAGCTTAGAAGGTACCGCTTCCGAGCAGTACTTC
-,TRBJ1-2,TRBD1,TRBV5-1,CASSLAGTGGGYTF,TGCGCCAGCAGCTTGGCGGGGACAGGGGGAGGCTACACCTTC
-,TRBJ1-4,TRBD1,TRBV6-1,CASTLAGTANEKLFF,TGTGCCAGCACCCTCGCCGGGACAGCTAATGAAAAACTGTTTTTT